The 16 T cell receptor beta chains given below trace back to one sample, sequenced in a study of blood T cell repertoires in COVID-19. Using immunoSEQ multiplex PCR, the repertoire was profiled, and TCRdb retains in-frame clones only, with some absent. Of around 130,000 clones in the sample, under 90% were seen once. Sequencing was carried out using peripheral blood. Receptors originate from a man aged 55 to 70 with acute or convalescent COVID-19.

The chain carries TRBV7-9 and TRBJ1-6; 7 bases fit TRBD1. Trimming took 5 bases from V and 8 from J; bases not matched to a gene: 9. CDR1 is SEHNR, CDR2 FQNEAQ, per germline (reference sequence). The CDR3 is 15 amino acids. This CDR3 is CASSPTGSGDSPLHF. In DNA, the CDR3 is TGTGCCAGCAGCCCGACAGGGAGTGGCGATTCACCCCTCCACTTT.

The chain uses TRBV28 and TRBJ2-1; a weak D match, TRBD1 (5 bases). The germline CDR1 and CDR2 sequences are MDHEN and SYDVKM. The CDR3 contains 12 residues. V lost 8 bases, J lost 8 bases, and 13 bases lay in between. CDR3 DNA: TGTGCCAGCTGGGGCCAGAACGATGAGCAGTTCTTC. Amino acid sequence: CASWGQNDEQFF.

This clone has just a few counts. V gene TRBV6-6 combines with J gene TRBJ2-3; D uncertain. This CDR3 has 14 amino acids. Between the trimmed V and J ends, which lost 2 bases and 6 bases, there was a span of 12 bases. Germline lookup yields CDR1 MNHNY and CDR2 SVGAGI (reference sequence). The CDR3 DNA follows: TGTGCCAGCAGTTACGCTTCGTCGACTGATACGCAGTATTTT. This translates into CASSYASSTDTQYF.

This chain joins TRBV29-1 and TRBJ2-1, with 13 bases fitting TRBD2. The junction had 1 base not matched to a gene; V was cut back by 4 bases and J by 7 bases. Germline CDR1 and CDR2: SQVTM and ANQGSEA. The CDR3 spans 13 residues. CDR3 sequence: CSVGTSGRNEQFF. As DNA, the CDR3 is TGCAGCGTTGGGACTAGCGGGAGAAATGAGCAGTTCTTC.

The chain carries TRBV10-3 and TRBJ1-4; D unclear. This CDR3 contains 15 residues. V was pared by 3 bases and J by 7 bases, with 15 bases between. CDR1 and CDR2 from the germline V gene are ENHRY and SYGVKD. The CDR3 region is CAISDQTRGAEKLFF. Here the CDR3 DNA reads TGTGCCATCAGTGATCAGACCCGGGGAGCTGAAAAACTGTTTTTT.

The rearrangement joins TRBV21-1 to TRBJ2-1; the DNA was not used to check the table's D call, TRBD1. TRBV21-1 is reported as a pseudogene. There are 17 residues in the CDR3. CDR3 coding DNA: TGTGCCAGCAGCAACGCGGATACAGGGGGAGGGTACAATGAGCAGTTCTTC. Its protein product is CASSNADTGGGYNEQFF.

This chain connects TRBV19 to TRBJ1-1; no clear D. There are 14 residues in the CDR3. Germline CDR1 is LNHDA and CDR2 is SQIVND (reference sequence). The V and J ends lost 5 bases and 7 bases respectively, with 17 bases between them. The chain's CDR3 is CASSVTRRGVEAFF. The CDR3 DNA reads TGTGCCAGTAGTGTCACCCGACGTGGAGTTGAAGCTTTCTTT.

In this sample, this clone turned up a few times. This chain connects TRBV11-2 to TRBJ2-7, with 11 nucleotides matching TRBD1. With V trimmed by 5 bases and J by 6 bases, 3 bases remained unmatched. The germline gives CDR1 SGHAT, CDR2 FQNNGV. CDR3 size: 13 residues. This chain's CDR3 is CASSRDRGGEQYF. The CDR3 DNA reads as TGTGCCAGCAGCCGGGACAGGGGGGGCGAGCAGTACTTC.

As concerns this clone: The same CDR3 is also encoded by other DNA sequences in this sample. The chain combines TRBV6-5 with TRBJ2-3; D is perhaps TRBD1 (5 bases). The CDR3 contains 16 residues. Germline CDR1 is MNHEY and CDR2 is SVGAGI. V was shortened by 0 bases and J by 4 bases, with 14 bases between the two germline ends. The CDR3 nucleotides are TGTGCCAGCAGTTACTCAGGGCAGGGTGGTCCAGATACGCAGTATTTT. Translation gives CASSYSGQGGPDTQYF.

This sequence joins TRBV19 and TRBJ1-1, with 8 nucleotides matching TRBD1. The CDR3 totals 15 residues. Germline-derived CDR1 and CDR2 are LNHDA and SQIVND (reference sequence). V trimming: 6 bases; J trimming: 4 bases; junction bases outside the gene matches: 10. The CDR3, as DNA: TGTGCCAGTAGAACGGGCAGGGGGCGGTTCACTGAAGCTTTCTTT. It encodes CASRTGRGRFTEAFF.

The chain joins TRBV7-2 to TRBJ2-1; 9 nucleotides align to TRBD1. There are 13 residues in the CDR3. Trimming cost V 2 bases and J 13 bases; bases outside gene matches: 6. The germline gives CDR1 SGHTA, CDR2 FQGNSA. The CDR3 is CASSLSGDREQFF. The CDR3 bases are TGTGCCAGCAGCTTATCAGGGGACAGGGAACAGTTCTTC.

CDR3 region: CASSKRGQETQYF. CDR3 coding DNA: TGTGCCAGCTCAAAAAGGGGTCAAGAGACCCAGTACTTC. This chain links TRBV27 with TRBJ2-5, with D tentatively TRBD1 (5 bases). The germline gives CDR1 MNHEY, CDR2 SMNVEV (reference sequence). This CDR3 is 13 amino acids long. V was trimmed by 8 bases and J by 2 bases, leaving 12 bases between them.

This clone was counted a few times. This chain joins TRBV11-2 and TRBJ1-1; 8 bases fit TRBD1. Germline CDR1 reads SGHAT; CDR2 reads FQNNGV. V trimming: 0 bases; J trimming: 3 bases; junction bases outside the gene matches: 9. This CDR3 spans 17 amino acids. The CDR3 is CASSLDSTGGVHTEAFF. CDR3 sequence (DNA): TGTGCCAGCAGCTTAGATTCCACAGGGGGGGTTCACACTGAAGCTTTCTTT.

The V gene is TRBV30, the J gene TRBJ1-6, with 8 nucleotides matching TRBD1. After removal of 4 bases from V and 7 bases from J, the junction contained 3 bases not matched to a gene. This CDR3 has 13 amino acids. Germline assignment: CDR1 GTSNPN and CDR2 SVGIG (reference sequence). DNA for the CDR3: TGTGCCTGGATGGGACAGGAAAATTCACCCCTCCACTTT. This encodes CAWMGQENSPLHF.

For the CDR3, the DNA is TGTGCCAGTAGTATCAGGTTGGTCCCGAACACCGGGGAGCTGTTTTTT. This translates into CASSIRLVPNTGELFF. The chain carries TRBV19 and TRBJ2-2; D uncertain. The CDR3 is 16 residues long. CDR1 and CDR2 from the germline V gene are LNHDA and SQIVND (reference sequence). V lost 3 bases and J 0 bases, leaving 11 bases between the germline ends.

V usage is TRBV5-1 and J usage is TRBJ2-7, with 8 nucleotides matching TRBD1. The CDR3 runs to 14 residues. With V trimmed by 4 bases and J by 2 bases, 5 bases remained unmatched. Per the germline V gene, CDR1 is SGHRS and CDR2 is YFSETQ. The CDR3 DNA reads TGCGCCAGCAGCGAGGGACAGGTACCCTACGAGCAGTACTTC. This sequence encodes CASSEGQVPYEQYF.